This TCR beta chain was captured in a study of blood T cell repertoires in COVID-19 (dated by TCRdb to the early 2020s). For context, the study as a whole: Collaborator samples came from the United States, Italy and Spain and covered acute and convalescent phases of COVID-19. The repertoires were released in a freely available public database meant as a resource for research on the immune response to SARS-CoV-2. The prospective study material was composed of cDNA or gDNA derived from T cells, B-cell-depleted T cells, or PBMCs. The samples were drawn from the first 160 participants of the ongoing ImmuneRACE study and from 1,254 subjects provided by 6 global collaborators. Where HLA class I and class II types were available, the types were taken from metadata supplied by the sample provider, not from assay-based typing. The sample metadata nearly always contained a de-identified subject ID, COVID-19 status, age in years and sex. The dataset comprised deeply sampled blood TCRbeta repertoires from subjects exposed to, actively infected with, or recovered from COVID-19.

This clone was recorded a few times. What this receptor recognizes is not known. It has no much larger one-base neighbor in the sample; base qualities were not kept. What the authors observed across the whole study: How much clinical and demographic metadata was included differed by source and by participant, and the metadata was provided uncurated.

TCRbeta CDR3 regions were amplified from genomic DNA by means of the immunoSEQ Assay, a bias-controlled multiplex PCR. In the paper's pipeline: Within the assay, amplification of reference gene primers was used to estimate how many nucleated cells each sample contained. To quantify the absolute abundance of each unique TCRbeta CDR3 rearrangement, sequence reads were collapsed and filtered. Productive Simpson clonality was computed per sample as the square root of Simpson's diversity index over productive rearrangements. The immuneACCESS repertoire file appears here via TCRdb, limited to in-frame rearrangements. These files lack a portion of the clones; in checked studies, under half of the deficit traces to unresolved V genes, and the cause of the others is not known. V, J and clone size were drawn from that table, and D and trimming were deduced from the DNA. The sample contains hundreds of thousands of clones, about 82% of them found a single time. Approximately 6.2% of the sample is taken by the ten largest.

In Seattle, one collaborating source enrolled patients while the infection was active and tracked those patients longitudinally over the course of disease. The collaborating institutions used their own protocols to collect whole blood in K2EDTA tubes. For TCRbeta analysis, collaborators shipped samples as frozen whole blood, isolated PBMCs, or DNA extracted from either of those sample types. The CDR3, cysteine through phenylalanine, is 11 amino acids long. The kept DNA is CDR3 alone, 33 bases in frame from the first base. Trimming at the junction amounts to 4 bases on V and 3 bases on J, and the germline ends lie 3 bases apart. CDR1 LNHDA and CDR2 SQIVND are derived from the germline V gene (reference sequence).

Sequenced input: peripheral blood. This sequence originates from a woman of 80 years or more with COVID-19, enrolled during active disease. The rearrangement combines TRBV19 with TRBJ1-1, with the identity of the D gene unclear. CDR3 protein: CASSTDTEAFF. In nucleotides, the sequence is TGTGCCAGTAGTACGGACACTGAAGCTTTCTTT.